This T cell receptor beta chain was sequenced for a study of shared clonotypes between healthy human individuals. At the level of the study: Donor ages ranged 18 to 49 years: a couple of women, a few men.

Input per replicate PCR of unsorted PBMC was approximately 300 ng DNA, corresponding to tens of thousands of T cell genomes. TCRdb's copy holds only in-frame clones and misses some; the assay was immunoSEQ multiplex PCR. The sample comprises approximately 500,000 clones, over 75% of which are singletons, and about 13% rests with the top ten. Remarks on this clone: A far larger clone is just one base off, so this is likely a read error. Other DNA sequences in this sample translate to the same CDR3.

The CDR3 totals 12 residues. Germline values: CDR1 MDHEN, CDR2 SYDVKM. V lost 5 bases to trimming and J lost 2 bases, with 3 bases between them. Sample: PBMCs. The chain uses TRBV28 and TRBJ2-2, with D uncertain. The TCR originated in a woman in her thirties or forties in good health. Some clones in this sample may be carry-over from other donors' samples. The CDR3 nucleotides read TGTGCCAGCAGTCTTAACACCGGGGAGCTGTTTTTT. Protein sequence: CASSLNTGELFF.